This TCR beta chain was identified in a study of metastatic and nonmetastatic thyroid tumors. Study summary: The authors compared repertoires across blood and tumor or nodule tissue from malignant and benign thyroid patients. Study-wide results and limits: TCR beta diversity was reportedly significantly higher in malignant thyroid tumors than benign nodules, in blood and tumor.

This clone was counted between two and nine times. What it binds is unknown. The entire patient cohort was treatment-naive prior to thyroid surgery. The authors' processing: CDR3 was compared across clinicopathological groups, and the resulting differences were used to build a distant-metastasis classifier for papillary thyroid cancer. TCRdb ran MiXCR on the PCR reads. TCRdb's processing, not the authors', yielded these V and J calls. The table includes tens of thousands of clones, over 25% detected once. This CDR3 is 14 amino acids long. V trimming: 3 bases; J trimming: 6 bases; junction bases outside the gene matches: 5. CDR1 is MNHEY, CDR2 SMNVEV, per germline (reference sequence).

The J gene is TRBJ1-1, the V gene TRBV27; 9 bases are shared with TRBD1. The sequenced sample was blood. The sequence derives from a male donor with papillary thyroid cancer or a benign thyroid nodule (not recorded which). Some clones in this sample may be carry-over from other donors' samples. The CDR3 sequence is CASSFRRDRAEAFF. The CDR3 coding sequence is TGTGCCAGCAGTTTCCGCCGGGACAGGGCTGAAGCTTTCTTT.